The entry below gives a single T cell receptor beta chain sequence along with its context. The data derive from a study of T cells after yellow fever vaccination. TCRdb fed the 5' RACE reads into MiXCR, producing one record per CDR3 protein. The sample lists about 220,000 distinct CDR3 sequences; approximately 6.8% were seen once. With 8 bases removed from V and 3 bases from J, the gap between germline ends came to 13 bases. The CDR3 has 13 residues. Germline CDR1 and CDR2: SNHLY and FYNNEI. This clonotype originated in a man aged 25-45 years who received the YFV17D yellow fever vaccine. The genes are TRBV2 and TRBJ2-5; no clear D. Here the sequenced sample was CD4+ T cells sorted from PBMCs, taken on the day of the yellow fever booster vaccination. The CDR3 nucleotides are TGTGCCAGCCACTCCCGCCGAAAAGAGACCCAGTACTTC. It codes for CASHSRRKETQYF.